The 4 T cell receptor beta chains listed next were all sequenced from one sample in a study of T cells after yellow fever vaccination. TCRdb analysed the 5' RACE reads with MiXCR anew, one entry per CDR3 protein. In the table there are 80,000 to 100,000 distinct CDR3 sequences, around 5.5% of which are singletons. The input for sequencing was CD8+ T cells sorted from PBMCs, taken 10 days after the yellow fever booster vaccination. Receptors were obtained from a man aged 18 to 29 who received the YFV17D yellow fever vaccine.

This clonotype came up a few times. This sequence joins TRBV6-5 and TRBJ2-5; TRBD2 matches 8 bases. Germline V gene sequence: CDR1 MNHEY, CDR2 SVGAGI. The CDR3 has 13 residues. Germline trimming cut 10 bases from V and 4 bases from J; bases unmatched to any gene: 8. CDR3 protein: CATGGLAAETQYF. Here the CDR3 DNA reads TGTGCCACCGGAGGACTAGCAGCAGAGACCCAGTACTTC.

The chain couples TRBV4-1 to TRBJ2-1, with D unclear. Per germline, CDR1 MGHRA and CDR2 YSYEKL. This CDR3 spans 12 amino acids. V shed 3 bases and J shed 8 bases, with 8 bases lying between them. CDR3 nucleotides: TGCGCCAGCAGCCAGATAGGCGATGAGCAGTTCTTC. This encodes CASSQIGDEQFF.

In its sample, this clonotype was seen many times. This sequence joins TRBV6-2 or TRBV6-3 and TRBJ2-5, with D tentatively TRBD1 (5 bases). V lost 5 bases to trimming and J lost 2 bases, with 15 bases between them. CDR3 length: 15 residues. CDR1 and CDR2 (germline): MNHEY, SVGEGT. The CDR3 nucleotides read TGTGCCAGCAGTGACCTCAGACAGATGCAAGAGACCCAGTACTTC. Amino acid sequence: CASSDLRQMQETQYF.

This clonotype has a handful of counts. This chain connects TRBV12-3 or TRBV12-4 to TRBJ2-7, with unresolved D. This CDR3 spans 12 amino acids. The ends were cut back, 0 bases at V and 5 bases at J, with 5 bases in the middle. CDR3 DNA: TGTGCCAGCAGTTTAGCGAGCAACGAGCAGTACTTC. Translation gives CASSLASNEQYF.